What follows are 9 T cell receptor beta chains derived from one specimen sequenced in a study of cytomegalovirus exposure and HLA in healthy donors (dated by TCRdb to 2017 to 2019). Library generation was performed with the immunoSEQ multiplex PCR assay. For the multiplex PCR, a mixture combining 60 forward primers for TCR Vbeta segments and 13 reverse primers for TCR Jbeta segments was used. Entries here come from immuneACCESS through TCRdb and include only in-frame sequences with V and J called. Some clones fail to appear in such tables; in the studies checked, an unresolved V gene covers under half of the shortfall, and the cause of the remainder is unknown. The sample table holds about 150,000 clones, of which 65% to 85% were seen once. The leading ten clones occupy approximately 6.8% of the sample. Sequencing was performed on PBMCs. Source of these receptors: a woman aged 40 to 49 in good health and CMV-seropositive.

This clone was detected only a few times. This chain links TRBV7-6 with TRBJ1-1; unclear D gene. The CDR3 runs to 14 residues. Germline V gene data show CDR1 as SGHVS and CDR2 as FNYEAQ. V lost 1 base, J lost 3 bases, and 9 bases lay in between. The CDR3 here is CASSLEQADTEAFF. In DNA form, the CDR3 reads TGTGCCAGCAGCTTAGAGCAGGCCGACACTGAAGCTTTCTTT.

As to this clone: The sample holds other DNA sequences that translate to the same CDR3. V gene TRBV5-1 combines with J gene TRBJ2-1; possible D gene TRBD1, 6 bases. This CDR3 has 15 amino acids. Germline-derived CDR1 and CDR2 are SGHRS and YFSETQ. V gave up 0 bases and J gave up 5 bases, with 12 bases separating them. Here the CDR3 reads CASSLVGGANNEQFF. The CDR3 bases are TGCGCCAGCAGCTTGGTTGGGGGCGCGAACAATGAGCAGTTCTTC.

V is TRBV5-1 and J is TRBJ1-1; a weak D match, TRBD1 (5 bases). Trimming removed 1 base from V and 5 bases from J, with 9 bases in between. This CDR3 has 13 residues. Germline CDR1 and CDR2: SGHRS and YFSETQ. This CDR3 is CASSLRGRTEAFF. In DNA form, the CDR3 reads TGCGCCAGCAGCTTGAGGGGAAGGACTGAAGCTTTCTTT.

V is TRBV2 and J is TRBJ2-3, with a possible D match to TRBD1 (6 bases). Germline assignment: CDR1 SNHLY and CDR2 FYNNEI. The CDR3 has 13 residues. V lost 5 bases, J lost 5 bases, and 11 bases lay in between. In DNA form, the CDR3 reads TGTGCCAGCAGTCTACAGGGTGGAGATACGCAGTATTTT. Protein product: CASSLQGGDTQYF.

The rearrangement uses TRBV7-6 and TRBJ2-3; 8 positions agree with TRBD2. CDR1 and CDR2 from the germline V gene are SGHVS and FNYEAQ. V lost 1 base to trimming and J lost 3 bases; unmatched junction nucleotides: 3. There are 15 residues in the CDR3. CDR3 nucleotide sequence: TGTGCCAGCAGCTTAGGGGGCGGGGGGACAGATACGCAGTATTTT. Its protein product is CASSLGGGGTDTQYF.

The V call is TRBV6-5, the J call TRBJ1-4; 11 bases map to TRBD1. V dropped 4 bases and J dropped 7; count of bases not matched to a gene: 8. The CDR3 has 16 residues. Germline V gives CDR1 MNHEY, CDR2 SVGAGI. DNA of the CDR3: TGTGCCAGCAGTTTCGACCGGGACAGGGGGAGTGAAAAACTGTTTTTT. Translation: CASSFDRDRGSEKLFF.

The CDR3: CASSAGTGGYEQYF. The DNA of the CDR3 is TGTGCCAGCAGCGCAGGGACAGGGGGCTACGAGCAGTACTTC. The chain is built from TRBV6-5 and TRBJ2-7, with 11 bases fitting TRBD1. The germline V gene encodes CDR1 MNHEY and CDR2 SVGAGI. This CDR3 is 14 amino acids long. Trimming cost V 6 bases and J 3 bases; bases outside gene matches: 4.

V gene TRBV2 combines with J gene TRBJ1-1; 7 bases are shared with TRBD1. Trimming at V came to 3 bases and at J to 6 bases, leaving 13 bases not matched to a gene. The germline V gene has CDR1 SNHLY and CDR2 FYNNEI. There are 16 residues in the CDR3. CDR3 sequence (DNA): TGTGCCAGCAGTGATATTACGGGCCAGGGGGGCCCTGAAGCTTTCTTT. Its translation: CASSDITGQGGPEAFF.

The gene calls are TRBV10-3 and TRBJ1-5, with TRBD1 matching 7 bases. After removal of 8 bases from V and 4 bases from J, the junction contained 11 bases not matched to a gene. Per germline, CDR1 ENHRY and CDR2 SYGVKD. The CDR3 has 15 amino acids. The CDR3 spells CAISPGDRPNQPQHF. CDR3 bases: TGTGCCATCTCGCCTGGGGACAGACCTAATCAGCCCCAGCATTTT.